This T cell receptor beta chain was retrieved from a study of cytomegalovirus exposure and HLA in healthy donors (dated by TCRdb to about 2017). About the full investigation: In an earlier analysis of approximately 640 of the donors, 276 Gb of sequence data and 90 million to 120 million unique TCR beta sequences from about 190 million T cells were reported. In a later analysis, previously published TCR beta repertoires from 670 or so donors were re-analyzed and high-resolution HLA genotyping was added so that TCR occurrence patterns could be studied. In addition to the first cohort of approximately 650 subjects, a separate validation cohort of 120 different subjects was used. Typing coverage varied by locus: roughly 629-640 donors for A, B, C, DRB1 and DQB1; approximately 500 for DQA1; around 570 for DPA1; approximately 470 for DPB1. To decide whether each TCR beta V gene segment behaved as functional or pseudogenic, an earlier analysis of 587 of the donors relied on high-throughput TCR beta sequencing. Rather than drawing on any new phenotypic data, the later analysis identified candidate immune exposures from TCR beta sequences and the way those sequences occurred across donors. Around 330 gigabases of sequencing data and 70 million to 100 million unique TCR sequences made up an early release that covered approximately 700 HLA-typed donors. HLA typing included class I and class II loci at four-digit resolution. Four or five DR-DQ haplotypes were handled as single units for association and clustering because linkage in the cohort was strong. On average, around 230,000 unique TCR beta nucleotide sequences were sequenced per donor among some 430 genotyped donors of the cohort, with roughly a sixth of those sequences being non-productive. Among the approximately 420 genotyped donors, about 85% belonged to the genetic ancestry cluster associated with self-reported Caucasian donors. The aim of the study was to test whether cataloging public T cell receptors could identify signatures of past pathogen exposure. To predict cytomegalovirus infection status, the study combined high-throughput TCR immunosequencing, statistical association of individual TCRs with disease status, and machine learning. Donor age, sex, ethnicity and CMV serostatus were collected together with the repertoire data. The study profiled the T cell repertoires of under 850 subjects by immunosequencing and related them to cytomegalovirus serostatus. Genome-wide SNP genotypes for about three fifths of the roughly 670 donors were used in a later genetic analysis, which treated that subset as a discovery cohort. All discovery cohort repertoires had been generated using a single sequencing platform.

In total, more than 500 healthy bone marrow donors made up the cohort. Cohort members were all nominally healthy when sampled, although unrecorded immune exposures were likely present. The donor tested CMV seronegative, placing the donor among the 350 or so seronegative members of the cohort. A peripheral blood sample was collected from each donor, and TCR beta sequencing was performed on peripheral blood mononuclear cells. Genomic DNA extraction from the blood cell samples was performed with the Qiagen DNeasy Blood Extraction Kit. The protocol used for the library was the immunoSEQ multiplex PCR assay. A mixture of 60 forward primers for TCR Vbeta segments and 13 reverse primers for TCR Jbeta segments was used in the multiplex PCR. Amplification of the CDR3 region of rearranged TCR beta genes was performed with a multiplex PCR assay on genomic DNA. Amplified TCR beta libraries were sequenced as 87-base-pair reads on the Illumina HiSeq System. In the authors' own workflow: Across the 670 or so repertoires, a later analysis counted roughly 84 million unique TCR beta chains, about 10 million of which were shared by at least two donors. Raw reads were error-corrected and collapsed into unique sequences with a nearest-neighbor algorithm that merged closely related sequences to remove PCR and sequencing errors. Alignment of CDR3 sequences to IMGT reference sequences was used to assign V, D and J gene segments. For a sequence to be retained, a match of at least six nucleotides to both a V gene segment and a J gene segment was required. Rearrangements were classified as productive when the CDR3 lacked stop codons and remained in frame with V and J, and all other rearrangements were classified as non-productive. CDR3 was defined by IMGT convention, running from the second conserved V-encoded cysteine to the conserved J-encoded phenylalanine. In an earlier analysis of around 640 of the donors, sequences lacking an unambiguous match to a single V gene segment were excluded. An earlier analysis of about 590 of the donors classified V segments as functional when productive rearrangements were above 56.7% and as segregating when the standard deviation between donors was above 5%. A statistical classification framework was built for diagnosing cytomegalovirus status from the catalog of TCR beta chain sequences. In a later analysis, V and J genes were assigned by comparing TCR nucleotide sequences against IMGT/GENE-DB human TR gene sequences. The TCRdist pipeline was used in a later analysis to assign CDR3 sequences and most-parsimonious VDJ recombination scenarios. In a later analysis, each TCR beta chain was defined by its CDR3 amino acid sequence together with its V-gene family, and reads without a unique V-gene family were excluded. A later analysis removed 550 to 700 highly shared, low-generation-probability nucleotide sequences to deal with suspected cross-contamination and a sequencing artifact. In a later analysis, a clonal expansion index was calculated for each public chain from normalized within-repertoire ranks of inferred template counts. In a later analysis, generation probabilities were computed with a VDJ recombination model fitted to out-of-frame rearrangements, and the resulting probabilities were checked against IGoR. In a later analysis, hypergeometric tests were used to score TCR-TCR, TCR-HLA and TCR-CMV co-occurrence, with a repertoire-size bias correction applied to TCR pairs. A later analysis estimated false discovery rates by permuting HLA or CMV assignments 20 times. In a later analysis, co-occurring TCRs were grouped using DBSCAN, with TCRdist sequence similarity added in when clustering inside HLA-allele-positive subsets. Co-occurrence clustering excluded repertoires with fewer than 30,000 or more than 120,000 public chains, plus five with anomalous nucleotide sharing. TCRdb obtained this table from immuneACCESS and retained in-frame rearrangements with V and J assigned. These tables miss some clones; where compared with another copy, unresolved V genes account for less than half of the shortfall, and the remainder is unexplained. The V and J calls and clone size were taken over from that table, and D and trimming were inferred from the DNA. This sample gives 95,000 to 100,000 clones in total; 76% of them show up just once. The biggest ten clones account for 2% to 2.5% of the sample.

Turning to this clone: It lacks a known antigen. Per-base qualities were not stored, and no clone one base away is much larger.

Points the paper makes about the study in general: Because HLA typing was missing for some donors at each locus, association tests included only the typed subset. Most TCR sequences were observed very rarely across donors, whereas some public TCRs were present in many individuals. In vitro tests confirmed that a few of the cytomegalovirus-associated TCR beta chains recognize cytomegalovirus antigens. Sequencing depth was assumed to be roughly uniform across donors in the presence/absence analyses, though that assumption may not hold. V-gene and J-gene trimming of TCR beta chains was associated with a missense DCLRE1C variant in a later genetic analysis, and the association was replicated in an independent cohort. The sequencing pipeline was judged likely to have produced a cluster of highly shared sequence variants as a technical artifact. Because the 87-base-pair reads could not distinguish some IMGT-functional V segments, including TRBV6-2 and TRBV6-3, those segments were excluded. In a later analysis, several top co-occurrence clusters were reported to appear linked to parvovirus B19, influenza, CMV and Epstein-Barr virus. Compared with the roughly 600-donor mean, donors in an Asian-associated ancestry cluster had fewer N-insertions in productive TCRs, according to a later genetic analysis. The authors suggested that the approach could potentially be extended to other disease states and immunological phenotypes. In an earlier analysis of some 640 of the donors, most TCR beta V segments were observed in productive rearrangements about 90% or about 30% of the time, broadly matching IMGT annotations. Correlated functional status among segregating V segments might reflect linkage disequilibrium, but an unknown experimental factor could not be ruled out. Because counts were too low, some 16 rarely observed V segments, including chromosome 9 orphons, were excluded from the earlier analysis of around 640 of the donors. A further reported finding was that TCR beta sequences accurately predicted the HLA-A and HLA-B alleles for most subjects in the first cohort. Strong co-occurrence of HLA alleles, especially DR and DQ, made assigning TCR associations to individual alleles difficult. This cohort had only TCR beta chains sequenced, and the lack of alpha or paired-chain data limited which features could be detected. In both the original and validation cohorts, the classifier was reported to diagnose cytomegalovirus status with high specificity and sensitivity. A total of roughly 160 TCR beta chains were listed by the study as associated with cytomegalovirus. Most CMV-associated TCR beta chains appeared to be HLA-restricted in a later analysis, and the HLA associations seemed to be driven largely by CMV exposure. At a false discovery rate of 0.05, a later analysis linked approximately 18,000 TCR beta sequences to specific HLA alleles. In a later analysis, HLA-associated TCR beta chains showed more clonal expansion and lower generation probabilities than non-associated chains that were equally common. In a later analysis, the rate of TCR association differed among HLA loci, with DRB1 alleles having the most associated TCRs and HLA-C alleles having the fewest. Immune exposure information for the cohort was limited to CMV serostatus.

CDR1 and CDR2, per the germline V gene, are MDHEN and SYDVKM. The CDR3, from cysteine to phenylalanine, totals 16 residues. The only DNA kept is the CDR3, 48 bases in frame from the first base. Trimmed from V: 5 bases; trimmed from J: 3 bases; junction bases lacking a gene match: 7. This receptor was identified in a man in his forties or fifties in good health and CMV-seronegative. This sequence uses TRBV28 and TRBJ2-1; 10 central nucleotides agree with TRBD2. The specimen sequenced was PBMCs. CDR3 sequence: CASSTFLAGVYNEQFF. The DNA is TGTGCCAGCAGTACCTTTCTAGCGGGAGTCTACAATGAGCAGTTCTTC.